This T cell receptor beta chain was sequenced in a study of T-cell memory formation after mild COVID-19 (dated by TCRdb to about 2021). Regarding the complete study: Most TCR sequence clusters were specific to one of the two donors. In two donors, T-cell clones that expanded and contracted after mild COVID-19 were followed by sequencing TCRalpha and TCRbeta repertoires longitudinally. Two young, previously healthy adult volunteers made up the cohort, one male and one female.

As concerns this clonotype: Its recognized antigen is unknown. It has no much larger one-base neighbor in the sample; base qualities were not kept.

Ficoll-Paque density gradient centrifugation was used to isolate PBMCs. Sequenced on an Illumina NovaSeq 6000. cDNA libraries for TCRalpha and TCRbeta were prepared by 5'RACE using constant-segment primers, with sample barcodes and unique molecular identifiers added. RNA was extracted from every sample with Trizol reagent. Libraries were amplified in two PCR steps, with a second sample barcode and Illumina TruSeq adapters added in the second step. Libraries were sequenced on an Illumina NovaSeq with 2 x 150 bp paired-end reads. Concerning the study's data processing: The reads were demultiplexed and collapsed into UMI-guided consensus sequences using migec v1.2.7. Using mixcr v2.1.11, UMI consensuses were aligned to TRA and TRB V and J templates and then assembled into clonotypes. Clonotypes were classified as expanded or contracted when called significant by both edgeR and NoisET, with noise models trained on biological replicates. For edgeR calls, the thresholds were a false discovery rate-adjusted p below 0.01 and a log2 fold-change of 1. PCA with hierarchical clustering of max-normalized trajectories of the 1000 most abundant clonotypes was used as exploratory dynamics analysis. Each responding clone was given a CD4 or CD8 phenotype based on the CD4+ and CD8+ repertoires, which had been sequenced separately. The public reads were quality trimmed at Q25 with fastp and then assembled into clones with MiXCR by TCRdb, keeping productive beta chains. For every CDR3 protein sequence, its rows merge into one entry that carries the most common genes and DNA. The V and J calls were determined by TCRdb, not by the authors. Counted in this sample were fewer than 300,000 distinct CDR3 sequences; over 15% of them appeared once. Roughly a fifth of the sample comes from the top ten.

From the cysteine through the phenylalanine, the CDR3 covers 13 amino acids. Here the CDR3 DNA is all that survives: 39 bases in frame from base 1. Trimming takes 5 bases from V and 6 bases from J, and the germline ends sit 14 bases apart. The investigation overall reported the following: Some responding clones were detected in pre-infection memory, suggesting pre-existing cross-reactive memory T cells joined the SARS-CoV-2 response. Only a couple of mild cases were covered in the study, and larger cohorts including severe cases with pre-infection samples were considered necessary. Clones contracting from day 15 to 85 had balanced CD4/CD8 phenotypes, while a second wave expanding from day 15 to 37 was biased towards CD4+. Contracting CD4+ clones appeared mostly in the CM and EM memory subsets, whereas CD8+ clones were enriched in EMRA. SARS-CoV-2 specificity of the second-wave clones peaking on day 37 was not confirmed.

The sequence came from a man aged 18 to 29 who had mild COVID-19 (a few samples of this study predate the infection). The sample titles of this study are shuffled in the database, so cell type and time point are left out; the donor was told from shared clones. Input material: PBMCs or a T cell subset sorted from them (not recorded which). The chain is assembled from TRBV12-3 or TRBV12-4 and TRBJ2-7, and TRBD2 may be the D gene, going by 6 matching bases. The sequenced DNA is TGTGCCAGCAGTGGGGGGTCCCTGACCGAGCAGTACTTC. Translated, it reads CASSGGSLTEQYF.